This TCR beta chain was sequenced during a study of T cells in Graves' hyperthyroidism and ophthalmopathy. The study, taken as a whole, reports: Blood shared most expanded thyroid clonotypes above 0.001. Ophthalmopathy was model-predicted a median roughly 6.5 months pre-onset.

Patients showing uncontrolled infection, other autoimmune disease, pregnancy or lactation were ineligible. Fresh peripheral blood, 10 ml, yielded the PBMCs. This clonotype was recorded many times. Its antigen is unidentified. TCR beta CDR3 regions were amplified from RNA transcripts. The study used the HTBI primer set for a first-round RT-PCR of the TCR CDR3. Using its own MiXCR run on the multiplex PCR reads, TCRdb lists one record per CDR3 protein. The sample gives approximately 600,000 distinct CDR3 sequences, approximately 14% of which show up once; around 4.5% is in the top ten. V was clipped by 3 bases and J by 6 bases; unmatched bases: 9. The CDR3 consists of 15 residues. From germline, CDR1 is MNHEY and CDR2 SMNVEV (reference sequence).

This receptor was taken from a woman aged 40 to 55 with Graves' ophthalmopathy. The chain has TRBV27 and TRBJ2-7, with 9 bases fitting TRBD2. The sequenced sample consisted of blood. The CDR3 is CASSFRREGGGEQYF. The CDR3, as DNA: TGTGCCAGCAGTTTTCGGCGGGAGGGCGGGGGCGAGCAGTACTTC.